This passage covers 12 T cell receptor beta chains from one sample sequenced in a study of T-cell memory formation after mild COVID-19. TCRdb fed the 5' RACE reads into MiXCR, producing one record per CDR3 protein. The repertoire has about 410,000 distinct CDR3 sequences, 23% of them found once; the top ten carry around 14%. Sample: PBMCs or a T cell subset sorted from them (not recorded which). These receptors all stem from an adult woman who had mild COVID-19 (a few samples of this study predate the infection). Cell type and time point are not known.

The CDR3 bases are TGCGCCAGCAGGAGGGAGGCAACTAATGAAAAACTGTTTTTT. Its translation is CASRREATNEKLFF. The genes are TRBV5-1 and TRBJ1-4; D remains ambiguous. The germline V gene has CDR1 SGHRS and CDR2 YFSETQ. The length of the CDR3 is 14 residues. V lost 5 bases and J lost 0, with 8 bases in between.

The rearrangement links TRBV29-1 to TRBJ1-2; D is ambiguous. The germline V gene has CDR1 SQVTM and CDR2 ANQGSEA. Trimming left V 4 bases short and J 1 base short, with 13 bases between. This CDR3 spans 14 amino acids. The CDR3: CSVVKGSFNYGYTF. In DNA, the CDR3 is TGCAGCGTTGTGAAGGGCAGCTTTAACTATGGCTACACCTTC.

The rearrangement uses TRBV7-8 and TRBJ1-1; D uncertain. Germline CDR1 and CDR2: SGHVS and FQNEAQ. Deletions cut 3 bases from V and 0 bases from J, with 14 bases between. The CDR3 extends over 16 amino acids. CDR3 in DNA: TGTGCCAGCAGCTTTTTGGCCGCGACGGTGAACACTGAAGCTTTCTTT. It is translated as CASSFLAATVNTEAFF.

This clonotype appeared a few times. The chain recombines TRBV7-2 with TRBJ2-1; the match to TRBD1 covers 7 bases. Trimming removed 5 bases from V and 10 bases from J; junction bases left unmatched: 11. This CDR3 has 14 residues. Germline loops: CDR1 SGHTA, CDR2 FQGNSA. The CDR3 reads CASSLGSGQREQFF. The DNA of the CDR3 is TGTGCCAGCAGCCTAGGGTCGGGACAGAGAGAGCAGTTCTTC.

The chain combines TRBV6-1 with TRBJ1-4; D might be TRBD1 (6 bases). This CDR3 contains 19 residues. Germline V gives CDR1 MNHNS, CDR2 SASEGT. The ends were cut back, 4 bases at V and 2 bases at J, with 23 bases in the middle. The CDR3 coding sequence is TGTGCCAGCAGTGCTCCCTGGCGGGGGGGCTCGCCGACTAATGAAAAACTGTTTTTT. Amino acid sequence: CASSAPWRGGSPTNEKLFF.

This rearrangement joins TRBV9 to TRBJ1-1; D uncertain. CDR1 and CDR2 from the germline V gene are SGDLS and YYNGEE. V was cut by 4 bases and J by 4 bases, with 17 bases left in between. The length of the CDR3 is 15 residues. As DNA, the CDR3 is TGTGCCAGCAGCATCGAATCCTCCCTGGGCACTGAAGCTTTCTTT. The encoded protein is CASSIESSLGTEAFF.

A few counts support this clonotype. V gene TRBV5-1 combines with J gene TRBJ2-5; 8 bases agree with TRBD1. The junction had 6 bases not matched to a gene; V was cut back by 4 bases and J by 1 base. The CDR3 is 15 amino acids. CDR1 and CDR2 from the germline V gene are SGHRS and YFSETQ. CDR3 DNA sequence: TGCGCCAGCAGCCCCTGGACAGGGTCCCAAGAGACCCAGTACTTC. Encoded protein: CASSPWTGSQETQYF.

The DNA for the CDR3 is TGCAGCGTTGGACAGGCTAGCGGGAGTGCAGATACGCAGTATTTT. Translating gives CSVGQASGSADTQYF. The chain has TRBV29-1 and TRBJ2-3; 10 nucleotides align to TRBD2. V dropped 4 bases and J dropped 4; count of bases not matched to a gene: 8. The CDR3 spans 15 residues. Looked up from germline, CDR1 is SQVTM and CDR2 is ANQGSEA.

CDR3 sequence reads: CASREAVRYEQYF. CDR3 sequence (DNA): TGTGCCAGCAGGGAGGCAGTAAGGTACGAGCAGTACTTC. The chain has TRBV6-5 and TRBJ2-7; D is perhaps TRBD2 (5 bases). The CDR3 loop spans 13 amino acids. Trimming stripped 6 bases from V and 4 bases from J, with 13 bases between. The germline CDR1 and CDR2 sequences are MNHEY and SVGAGI.

This clonotype has a handful of counts. This rearrangement joins TRBV15 to TRBJ1-5; D gene uncertain. Germline CDR1 reads LNHNV; CDR2 reads YYDKDF (reference sequence). This CDR3 has 15 amino acids. V was pared by 0 bases and J by 4 bases, with 10 bases between. The CDR3 loop is CATSRDWSRNQPQHF. The CDR3 DNA reads as TGTGCCACCAGCAGAGATTGGAGCCGGAATCAGCCCCAGCATTTT.

The chain has TRBV18 and TRBJ1-6, with 9 bases fitting TRBD1. Germline V CDR1 and CDR2: KGHSH, LQKENI. The CDR3 covers 15 residues. Trimming removed 3 bases from V and 7 bases from J; junction bases left unmatched: 4. CDR3 loop: CASSPRDRVNSPLHF. The CDR3 DNA is TGTGCCAGCTCACCGCGGGACAGGGTCAATTCACCCCTCCACTTT.

This clonotype was counted between two and nine times. This chain joins TRBV5-6 and TRBJ2-7, with 9 bases aligning to TRBD2. V dropped 0 bases and J dropped 12; count of bases not matched to a gene: 13. The CDR3 length is 15 residues. Germline V CDR1 and CDR2: SGHDT, YYEEEE. DNA for the CDR3: TGTGCCAGCAGCTTGGGGTCGGCTAGCGGGGCTACATGGTACTTC. This codes for CASSLGSASGATWYF. Full variable domain (rest looked up from reference TRBV5-6 and TRBJ2-7): DAGVTQSPTHLIKTRGQQVTLRCSPKSGHDTVSWYQQALGQGPQFIFQYYEEEERQRGNFPDRFSGHQFPNYSSELNVNALLLGDSALYLCASSLGSASGATWYFGPGTRLTVT.